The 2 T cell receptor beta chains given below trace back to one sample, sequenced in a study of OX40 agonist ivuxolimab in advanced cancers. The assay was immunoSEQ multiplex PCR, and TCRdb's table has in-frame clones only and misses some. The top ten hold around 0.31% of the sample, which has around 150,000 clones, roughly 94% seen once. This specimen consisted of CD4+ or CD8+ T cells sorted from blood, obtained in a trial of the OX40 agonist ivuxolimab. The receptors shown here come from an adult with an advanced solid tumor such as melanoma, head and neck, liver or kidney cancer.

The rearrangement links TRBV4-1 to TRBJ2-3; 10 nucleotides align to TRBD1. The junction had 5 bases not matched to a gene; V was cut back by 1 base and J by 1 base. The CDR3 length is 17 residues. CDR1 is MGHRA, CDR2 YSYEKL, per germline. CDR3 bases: TGCGCCAGCAGCCAAGTTTCCGGGACAGGGGGCACAGATACGCAGTATTTT. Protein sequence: CASSQVSGTGGTDTQYF.

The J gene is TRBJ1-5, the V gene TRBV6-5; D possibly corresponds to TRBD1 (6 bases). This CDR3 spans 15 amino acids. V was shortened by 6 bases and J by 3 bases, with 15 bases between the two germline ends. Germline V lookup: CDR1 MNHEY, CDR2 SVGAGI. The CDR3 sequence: CASSTTGFVNQPQHF. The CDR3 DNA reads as TGTGCCAGCAGCACCACAGGGTTCGTCAATCAGCCCCAGCATTTT.